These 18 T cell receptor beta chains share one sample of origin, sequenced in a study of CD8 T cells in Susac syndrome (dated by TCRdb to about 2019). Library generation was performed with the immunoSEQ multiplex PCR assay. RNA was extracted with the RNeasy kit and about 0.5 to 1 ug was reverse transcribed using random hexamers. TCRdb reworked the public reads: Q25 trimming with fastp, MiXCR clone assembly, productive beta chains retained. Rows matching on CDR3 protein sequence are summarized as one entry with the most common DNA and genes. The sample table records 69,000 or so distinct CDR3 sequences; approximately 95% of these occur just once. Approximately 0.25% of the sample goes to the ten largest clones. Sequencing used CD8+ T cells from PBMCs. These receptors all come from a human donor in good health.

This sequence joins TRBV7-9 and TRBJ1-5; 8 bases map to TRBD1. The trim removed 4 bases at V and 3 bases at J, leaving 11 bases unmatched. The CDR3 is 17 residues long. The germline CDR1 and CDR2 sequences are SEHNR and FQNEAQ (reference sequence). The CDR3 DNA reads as TGTGCCAGCAGCTCATCCACAGGGGGGTTAGACAATCAGCCCCAGCATTTT. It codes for CASSSSTGGLDNQPQHF.

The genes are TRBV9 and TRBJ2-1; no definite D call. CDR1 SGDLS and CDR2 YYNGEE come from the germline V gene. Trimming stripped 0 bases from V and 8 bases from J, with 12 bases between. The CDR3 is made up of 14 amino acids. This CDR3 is CASSVGRESDEQFF. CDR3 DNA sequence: TGTGCCAGCAGCGTAGGCCGTGAAAGCGATGAGCAGTTCTTC.

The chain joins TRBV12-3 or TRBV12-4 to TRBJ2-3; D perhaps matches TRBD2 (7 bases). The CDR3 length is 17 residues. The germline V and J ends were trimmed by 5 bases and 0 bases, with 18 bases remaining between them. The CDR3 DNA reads TGTGCCAGCAGTGGGGGGGCGCGAGGTATTAGCACAGATACGCAGTATTTT. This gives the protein CASSGGARGISTDTQYF.

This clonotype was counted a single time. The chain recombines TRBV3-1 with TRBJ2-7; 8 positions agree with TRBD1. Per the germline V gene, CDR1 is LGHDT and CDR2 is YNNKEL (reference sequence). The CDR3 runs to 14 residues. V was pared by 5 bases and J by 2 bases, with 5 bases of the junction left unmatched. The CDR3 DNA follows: TGTGCCAGCAGCTCCGGGACAGGTCCCTACGAGCAGTACTTC. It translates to CASSSGTGPYEQYF.

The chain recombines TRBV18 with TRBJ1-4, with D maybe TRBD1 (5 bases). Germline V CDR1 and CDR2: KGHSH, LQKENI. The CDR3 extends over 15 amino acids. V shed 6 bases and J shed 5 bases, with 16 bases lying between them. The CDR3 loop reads CASSQTTALNEKLFF. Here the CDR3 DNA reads TGTGCCAGCTCCCAGACGACAGCACTAAATGAAAAACTGTTTTTT.

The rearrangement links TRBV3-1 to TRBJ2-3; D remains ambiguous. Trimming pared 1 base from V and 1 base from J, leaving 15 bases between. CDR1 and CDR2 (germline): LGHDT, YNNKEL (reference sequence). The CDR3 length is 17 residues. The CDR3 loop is CASSQGGGGRGTDTQYF. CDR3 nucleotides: TGTGCCAGCAGCCAAGGAGGCGGTGGTCGGGGCACAGATACGCAGTATTTT.

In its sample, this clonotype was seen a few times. CDR3 loop: CASSQERGYGYTF. The CDR3 DNA reads as TGCGCCAGCAGCCAAGAAAGGGGCTATGGCTACACCTTC. The chain combines TRBV4-3 with TRBJ1-2, with D possibly being TRBD1 (5 bases). V was clipped by 0 bases and J by 4 bases, with 6 bases between them. The CDR3 sequence is 13 residues long. The germline V gene encodes CDR1 LGHNA and CDR2 YSLEER.

The CDR3: CASSHPKTGGYTGELFF. The CDR3 DNA is TGCGCCAGCAGCCATCCTAAAACGGGGGGATACACCGGGGAGCTGTTTTTT. The rearrangement uses TRBV4-1 and TRBJ2-2, with 7 positions matching TRBD2. This CDR3 contains 17 residues. The germline V gene has CDR1 MGHRA and CDR2 YSYEKL. J gave up 3 bases and V 3 bases, and 10 bases lay outside the gene matches.

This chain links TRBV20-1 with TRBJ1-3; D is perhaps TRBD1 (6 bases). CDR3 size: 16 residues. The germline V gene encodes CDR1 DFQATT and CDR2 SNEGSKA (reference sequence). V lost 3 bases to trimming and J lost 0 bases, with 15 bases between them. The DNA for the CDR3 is TGCAGTGCTAGTCCCTTAGACAGGCACTCTGGAAACACCATATATTTT. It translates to CSASPLDRHSGNTIYF.

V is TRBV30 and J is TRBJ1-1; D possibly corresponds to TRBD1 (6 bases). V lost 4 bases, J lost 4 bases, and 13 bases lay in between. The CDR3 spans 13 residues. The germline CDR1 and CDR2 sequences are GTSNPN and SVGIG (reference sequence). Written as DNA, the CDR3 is TGTGCCTGGATTCTAAGGGGGGGCACTGAAGCTTTCTTT. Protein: CAWILRGGTEAFF.

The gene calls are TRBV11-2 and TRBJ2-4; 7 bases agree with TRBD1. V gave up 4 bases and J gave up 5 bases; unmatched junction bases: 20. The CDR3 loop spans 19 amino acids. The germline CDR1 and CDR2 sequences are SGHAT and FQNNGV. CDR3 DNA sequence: TGTGCCAGCAGCTCTCATCCTAGGCAGACAGGGTTCGGTCAAAACATTCAGTACTTC. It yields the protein CASSSHPRQTGFGQNIQYF.

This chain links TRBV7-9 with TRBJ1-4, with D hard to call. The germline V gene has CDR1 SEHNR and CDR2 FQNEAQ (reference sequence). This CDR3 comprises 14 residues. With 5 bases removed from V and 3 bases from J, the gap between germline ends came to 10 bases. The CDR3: CASSPPGANEKLFF. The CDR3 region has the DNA TGTGCCAGCAGCCCCCCGGGAGCTAATGAAAAACTGTTTTTT.

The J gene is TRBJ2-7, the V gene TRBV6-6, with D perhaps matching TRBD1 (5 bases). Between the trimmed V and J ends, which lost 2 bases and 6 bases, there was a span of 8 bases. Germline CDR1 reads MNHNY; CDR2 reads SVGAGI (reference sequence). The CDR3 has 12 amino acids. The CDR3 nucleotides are TGTGCCAGCAGTTACACCAGGGTCGAGCAGTACTTC. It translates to CASSYTRVEQYF.

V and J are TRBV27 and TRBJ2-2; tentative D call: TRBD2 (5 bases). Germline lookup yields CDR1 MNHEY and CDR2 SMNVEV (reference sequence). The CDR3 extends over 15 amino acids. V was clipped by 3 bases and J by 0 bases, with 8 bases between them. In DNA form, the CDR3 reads TGTGCCAGCAGTTTGTTAGCGACGAACACCGGGGAGCTGTTTTTT. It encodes CASSLLATNTGELFF.

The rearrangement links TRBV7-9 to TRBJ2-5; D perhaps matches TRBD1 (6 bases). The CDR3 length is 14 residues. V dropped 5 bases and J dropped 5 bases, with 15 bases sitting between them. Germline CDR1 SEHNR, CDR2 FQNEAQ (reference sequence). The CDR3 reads CASSLTGLGETQYF. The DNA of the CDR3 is TGTGCCAGCAGCCTTACAGGGTTAGGGGAGACCCAGTACTTC.

CDR3 sequence reads: CASMLGSTEAFF. CDR3 bases: TGTGCCAGCATGCTGGGATCCACTGAAGCTTTCTTT. V gene TRBV7-9 combines with J gene TRBJ1-1; D remains ambiguous. V gave up 7 bases and J gave up 4 bases, with 10 bases separating them. This CDR3 comprises 12 residues. CDR1 SEHNR and CDR2 FQNEAQ come from the germline V gene (reference sequence).

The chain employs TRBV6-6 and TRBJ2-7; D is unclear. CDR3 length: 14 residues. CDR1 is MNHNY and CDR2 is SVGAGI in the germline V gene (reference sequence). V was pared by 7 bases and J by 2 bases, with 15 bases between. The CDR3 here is CASTPELGTYEQYV. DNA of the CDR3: TGTGCCAGCACCCCTGAATTGGGAACCTACGAGCAGTACGTC.

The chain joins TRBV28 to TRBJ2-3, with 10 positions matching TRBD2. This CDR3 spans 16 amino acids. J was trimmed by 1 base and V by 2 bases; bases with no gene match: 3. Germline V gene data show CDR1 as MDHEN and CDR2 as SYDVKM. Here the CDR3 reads CASSLGGLAGTDTQYF. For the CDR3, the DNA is TGTGCCAGCAGTTTAGGAGGACTAGCGGGCACAGATACGCAGTATTTT.